These 2 T cell receptor beta chains were sequenced from one sample in a study of shared clonotypes between healthy human individuals. Repertoires were generated with immunoSEQ multiplex PCR, while TCRdb's copy carries only in-frame clones and drops some. The repertoire holds nearly 750,000 clones, 72% seen once, with less than 2% in the top ten. The sequenced material came from memory CD4+ T cells sorted from blood. Described subset: CD45RA-negative fraction. These receptors all stem from a woman aged 25 to 39 in good health.

The genes are TRBV9 and TRBJ2-1; TRBD2 is a possible D gene (6 bases). CDR3 length equals 17 residues. V was cut by 0 bases and J by 4 bases, with 17 bases left in between. The germline V gene encodes CDR1 SGDLS and CDR2 YYNGEE. CDR3 bases: TGTGCCAGCAGCGTAGAATTCGGGGGAAAGGGGTACAATGAGCAGTTCTTC. Translated, it gives CASSVEFGGKGYNEQFF.

The chain uses TRBV15 and TRBJ1-4; 8 nucleotides line up with TRBD1. The CDR3 is 18 amino acids. V shed 1 base, J shed 2 bases, and the junction held 9 bases outside the gene matches. Germline V lookup: CDR1 LNHNV, CDR2 YYDKDF (reference sequence). The CDR3: CATSRVALWTGTNEKLFF. The CDR3 DNA sequence: TGTGCCACCAGCAGAGTAGCTTTGTGGACAGGGACTAATGAAAAACTGTTTTTT.